This T cell receptor (beta chain) derives from a study of blood T cell repertoires in COVID-19. Study information: Whether acute or convalescent, the COVID-19 samples came from the United States, Italy and Spain. Sources were T cells, B-cell-depleted T cells, or PBMCs; the material itself was cDNA or gDNA.

In germline, CDR1 is SGHTS, CDR2 YDEGEE. CDR3 length equals 15 residues. Trimming shortened V by 0 bases and J by 4 bases, and 13 bases separated the two germline ends. As processed by the authors: Reference gene primer amplification gave estimated nucleated cell counts. This table comes from immunoSEQ multiplex PCR, and its TCRdb copy is limited to in-frame clones, with some not included. V and J calls plus clone size are reproduced from that table; the DNA served to infer D and trimming. The sample gives about 250,000 clones, approximately 90% of which show up once; roughly 3% is in the top ten. Sequencing was carried out using peripheral blood. The genes are TRBV5-8 and TRBJ1-1; D is uncertain. The clonotype comes from a man between 18 and 35 years old with active or convalescent COVID-19. The DNA of the CDR3 is TGTGCCAGCAGCTTGGTACTGGGTGGGCCCACTGAAGCTTTCTTT. It specifies CASSLVLGGPTEAFF.